One sample yielded the 24 T cell receptor beta chains listed below, sequenced in a study of T cells and copy number aberrations in small-cell lung cancer. Profiling relied on immunoSEQ multiplex PCR, and the TCRdb table lists in-frame clones only, not all of them. The sample shows 2,600 or so clones, roughly 80% of them seen only once. Sequencing was done on a sample of normal tissue next to the tumor. The origin of the receptors is a man aged 60-69 years with small cell lung cancer.

The J gene is TRBJ1-5, the V gene TRBV5-4; D gene unclear. Trimming pared 1 base from V and 5 bases from J, leaving 7 bases between. The CDR3 is 13 residues long. The V gene's germline CDR1 is SGHNT and CDR2 YYREEE (reference sequence). CDR3 DNA: TGTGCCAGCAGCTTGAATAGGGATCAGCCCCAGCATTTT. Its translation is CASSLNRDQPQHF.

This chain connects TRBV2 to TRBJ2-2, with D tentatively TRBD1 (5 bases). The CDR3 totals 14 residues. Germline CDR1 reads SNHLY; CDR2 reads FYNNEI. Trimming left V 6 bases short and J 5 bases short, with 13 bases between. Here the CDR3 DNA reads TGTGCCAGCAGCGCTCAGCCAGGGACCGGGGAGCTGTTTTTT. Amino acid sequence: CASSAQPGTGELFF.

This chain joins TRBV19 and TRBJ1-1; no reliable D call. This CDR3 is built from 14 residues. Germline V lookup: CDR1 LNHDA, CDR2 SQIVND (reference sequence). Trimming cost V 10 bases and J 1 base, with 16 bases left between them. The CDR3 DNA sequence: TGTGCCACCCAACCCTACTATGCGAACACTGAAGCTTTCTTT. Residues: CATQPYYANTEAFF. Variable domain in full (rest from reference TRBV19 and TRBJ1-1): DGGITQSPKYLFRKEGQNVTLSCEQNLNHDAMYWYRQDPGQGLRLIYYSQIVNDFQKGDIAEGYSVSREKKESFPLTVTSAQKNPTAFYLCATQPYYANTEAFFGQGTRLTVV.

In this sample, this clone is large. The same CDR3 is also encoded by other DNA sequences in this sample. The gene calls are TRBV4-1 and TRBJ2-7, with D perhaps matching TRBD1 (7 bases). Germline CDR1 and CDR2: MGHRA and YSYEKL. Trimming removed 2 bases at V and 6 bases at J, with 17 bases between. This CDR3 contains 15 residues. CDR3 residues: CASSQSAGQRTEQYF. CDR3 sequence (DNA): TGCGCCAGCAGCCAAAGTGCGGGACAGAGAACCGAGCAGTACTTC.

This clone was picked up a small number of times. The genes are TRBV19 and TRBJ1-6, with no clear D. Germline CDR1 is LNHDA and CDR2 is SQIVND (reference sequence). Trimming removed 9 bases from V and 7 bases from J, with 13 bases in between. This CDR3 comprises 13 residues. The CDR3 nucleotides read TGTGCCAGCCAGATGTTGACGAATTCACCCCTCCACTTT. It is translated as CASQMLTNSPLHF.

The count of this clone is one. The V call is TRBV4-1, the J call TRBJ1-5, with D possibly matching TRBD1 (5 bases). This CDR3 contains 14 residues. The germline V and J ends were trimmed by 0 bases and 11 bases, with 14 bases remaining between them. The germline V gene has CDR1 MGHRA and CDR2 YSYEKL. The chain's CDR3 is CASSQDTQGWAQHF. The CDR3 nucleotides read TGCGCCAGCAGCCAAGATACTCAGGGTTGGGCCCAGCATTTT.

The chain links TRBV9 to TRBJ2-7; 9 positions agree with TRBD1. V shed 4 bases, J shed 5 bases, and the junction held 7 bases outside the gene matches. CDR3 length equals 14 residues. CDR1 SGDLS and CDR2 YYNGEE come from the germline V gene. CDR3 bases: TGTGCCAGCAGCTCGGGACAGGGTGCGGACGAGCAGTACTTC. This translates into CASSSGQGADEQYF.

The genes are TRBV7-6 and TRBJ2-7; D unclear. This CDR3 has 13 residues. V was shortened by 5 bases and J by 7 bases, with 15 bases between the two germline ends. Looked up from germline, CDR1 is SGHVS and CDR2 is FNYEAQ. The CDR3 is CASSPVAVGEQYF. In nucleotides, the CDR3 is TGTGCCAGCAGCCCCGTTGCGGTTGGGGAGCAGTACTTC.

J is TRBJ2-1 and V is TRBV27, with D tentatively TRBD1 (6 bases). V shed 4 bases and J shed 2 bases, with 12 bases lying between them. This CDR3 has 15 amino acids. CDR1 and CDR2 (germline): MNHEY, SMNVEV (reference sequence). Here the CDR3 DNA reads TGTGCCAGCAGTTCCCGGGACAACCCCTACAATGAGCAGTTCTTC. Amino acid sequence: CASSSRDNPYNEQFF.

For this clone: Additional DNA sequences in this sample encode the identical CDR3. The rearrangement uses TRBV5-4 and TRBJ1-1, with no clear D. The length of the CDR3 is 13 residues. Trimming left V 1 base short and J 1 base short, with 5 bases between. Germline values: CDR1 SGHNT, CDR2 YYREEE (reference sequence). The CDR3 nucleotides read TGTGCCAGCAGCTTGACGGCGAACACTGAAGCTTTCTTT. Translating gives CASSLTANTEAFF.

V gene TRBV18 combines with J gene TRBJ2-1, with D uncertain. V was cut by 6 bases and J by 5 bases, with 11 bases left in between. Germline assignment: CDR1 KGHSH and CDR2 LQKENI. This CDR3 is built from 13 residues. The CDR3 spells CASSLTLNNEQFF. The CDR3, as DNA: TGTGCCAGCTCTTTGACATTGAACAATGAGCAGTTCTTC.

J is TRBJ2-2 and V is TRBV7-3; maybe TRBD1 (5 bases). This CDR3 spans 18 amino acids. The V gene's germline CDR1 is SGHTA and CDR2 FQGTGA. Deletions cut 1 base from V and 2 bases from J, with 17 bases between. The CDR3 protein is CASSLSRVRQSNTGELFF. The DNA of the CDR3 is TGTGCCAGCAGCTTAAGCCGAGTGAGACAGTCCAACACCGGGGAGCTGTTTTTT.

The rearrangement uses TRBV11-3 and TRBJ2-5; possible D gene TRBD2, 5 bases. Gene TRBJ2-7 matches the end of the DNA better, so the J call may be wrong. CDR3 size: 13 residues. The germline CDR1 and CDR2 sequences are SGHNT and YENEEA. The CDR3 DNA sequence: TGTGCCAGCAGCTCCCTGGCGGGCACCGAGCAGTACTTC. This sequence encodes CASSSLAGTEQYF.

This chain joins TRBV7-9 and TRBJ1-5; no definite D call. The CDR3 has 14 amino acids. Deletions cut 5 bases from V and 0 bases from J, with 8 bases between. In germline, CDR1 is SEHNR, CDR2 FQNEAQ (reference sequence). The CDR3 reads CASSLTDSNQPQHF. Written as DNA, the CDR3 is TGTGCCAGCAGCCTGACGGATAGCAATCAGCCCCAGCATTTT.

CDR3 protein: CASSPLRGITEAFF. CDR3 nucleotides: TGTGCCAGCAGCCCCCTAAGAGGGATCACTGAAGCTTTCTTT. This sequence joins TRBV7-9 and TRBJ1-1, with unresolved D. The ends were cut back, 5 bases at V and 4 bases at J, with 14 bases in the middle. The CDR3 is 14 amino acids. The V gene's germline CDR1 is SEHNR and CDR2 FQNEAQ (reference sequence).

The chain is built from TRBV6-1 and TRBJ2-5; 8 bases line up with TRBD1. The CDR3 is 15 residues long. The germline V gene encodes CDR1 MNHNS and CDR2 SASEGT. V was pared by 0 bases and J by 2 bases, with 2 bases of the junction left unmatched. The CDR3 is CASSEATGEQETQYF. In DNA form, the CDR3 reads TGTGCCAGCAGTGAAGCGACAGGGGAGCAAGAGACCCAGTACTTC.

This clone has just a few counts. The germline gene is not matched at one end of the junction; a read error may be the cause. This chain uses TRBV18 with TRBJ2-7; tentatively, D is TRBD1 (6 bases). CDR1 is KGHSH and CDR2 is LQKENI in the germline V gene. CDR3 length: 13 amino acids. For the CDR3, the DNA is TGTGCCAGCTCCCCACAGGGCTGGTACGAGCAGTACTTC. Encoded protein: CASSPQGWYEQYF.

The rearrangement joins TRBV14 to TRBJ2-7, with 9 bases that match TRBD1. The CDR3 contains 13 residues. V lost 4 bases and J lost 6; bases outside the gene matches: 4. Germline assignment: CDR1 SGHDN and CDR2 FVKESK. CDR3: CASSRGTGREQYF. The DNA of the CDR3 is TGTGCCAGCAGCCGGGGGACAGGGCGCGAGCAGTACTTC.

This clone was seen more than once but under ten times. V gene TRBV10-2 combines with J gene TRBJ1-1; a possible D gene is TRBD1 (5 bases). The CDR3 extends over 13 amino acids. Between the trimmed V and J ends, which lost 0 bases and 4 bases, there was a span of 6 bases. CDR1 is WSHSY and CDR2 is SAAADI in the germline V gene. CDR3 sequence (DNA): TGCGCCAGCAGTGAGTCGAGGGGCACTGAAGCTTTCTTT. Translation gives CASSESRGTEAFF.

The chain is built from TRBV27 and TRBJ1-2; 8 bases are a match to TRBD1. CDR3 length: 14 amino acids. Germline V lookup: CDR1 MNHEY, CDR2 SMNVEV (reference sequence). Germline trimming cut 6 bases from V and 4 bases from J; bases unmatched to any gene: 7. CDR3 sequence: CASSPQGASYGYTF. The CDR3 DNA reads as TGTGCCAGCAGCCCGCAGGGGGCTAGCTATGGCTACACCTTC.

J is TRBJ2-5 and V is TRBV18; D is tentatively TRBD1 or TRBD2 (6 bases each). Germline loops: CDR1 KGHSH, CDR2 LQKENI. V was cut by 3 bases and J by 1 base, with 15 bases left in between. There are 16 residues in the CDR3. CDR3 DNA sequence: TGTGCCAGCTCACCTACAGGGTCTAGCGTCCAAGAGACCCAGTACTTC. It translates to CASSPTGSSVQETQYF.

The chain joins TRBV2 to TRBJ1-1; D is undetermined. Germline CDR1 is SNHLY and CDR2 is FYNNEI. The CDR3 sequence is 13 residues long. Between the trimmed V and J ends, which lost 1 base and 3 bases, there was a span of 6 bases. The CDR3 region is CASSEDSHTEAFF. CDR3 DNA sequence: TGTGCCAGCAGTGAAGACAGTCACACTGAAGCTTTCTTT.

V is TRBV11-2 and J is TRBJ2-2; TRBD1 agrees at 9 bases. The CDR3 contains 15 residues. V lost 6 bases to trimming and J lost 3 bases; unmatched junction nucleotides: 5. Germline V gives CDR1 SGHAT, CDR2 FQNNGV. CDR3 residues: CASRMTGGDTGELFF. In DNA form, the CDR3 reads TGTGCCAGCAGGATGACAGGGGGGGACACCGGGGAGCTGTTTTTT.

There are a few counts of this clone. The chain links TRBV4-1 to TRBJ1-1, with a possible D match to TRBD1 (6 bases). This CDR3 has 15 amino acids. Germline CDR1 is MGHRA and CDR2 is YSYEKL. The V gene lost 2 bases and the J gene lost 5 bases, with 15 bases spanning the gap. The DNA of the CDR3 is TGCGCCAGCAGCCAATCGACAGGAGTGGGAACTGAAGCTTTCTTT. Protein product: CASSQSTGVGTEAFF.